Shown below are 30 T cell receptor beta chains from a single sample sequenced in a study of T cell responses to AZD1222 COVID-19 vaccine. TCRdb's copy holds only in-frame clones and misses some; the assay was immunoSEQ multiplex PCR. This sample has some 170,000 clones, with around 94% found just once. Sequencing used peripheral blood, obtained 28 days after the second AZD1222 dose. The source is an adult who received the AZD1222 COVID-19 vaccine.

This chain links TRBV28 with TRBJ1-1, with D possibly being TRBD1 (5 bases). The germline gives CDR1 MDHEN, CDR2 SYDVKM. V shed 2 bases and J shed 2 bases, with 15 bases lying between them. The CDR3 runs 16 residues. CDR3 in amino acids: CASSLPGLPSNTEAFF. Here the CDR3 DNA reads TGTGCCAGCAGTTTACCGGGACTTCCATCTAACACTGAAGCTTTCTTT.

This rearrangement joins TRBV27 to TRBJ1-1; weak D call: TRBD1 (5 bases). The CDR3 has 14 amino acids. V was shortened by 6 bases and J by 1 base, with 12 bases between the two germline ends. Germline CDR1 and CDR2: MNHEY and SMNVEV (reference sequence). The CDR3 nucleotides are TGTGCCAGCAGACCGGGACGGTCGAACACTGAAGCTTTCTTT. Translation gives CASRPGRSNTEAFF.

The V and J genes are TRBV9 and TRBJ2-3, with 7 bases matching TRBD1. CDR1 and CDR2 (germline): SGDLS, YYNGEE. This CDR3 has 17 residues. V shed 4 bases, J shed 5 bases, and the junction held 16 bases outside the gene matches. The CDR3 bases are TGTGCCAGCAGCTTCACCTCCTCGACAGGGCCAGGAGATACGCAGTATTTT. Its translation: CASSFTSSTGPGDTQYF.

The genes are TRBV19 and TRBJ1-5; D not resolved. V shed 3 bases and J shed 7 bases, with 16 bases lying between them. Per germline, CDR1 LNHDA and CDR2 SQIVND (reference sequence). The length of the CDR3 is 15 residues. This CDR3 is CASSMIEATLQPQHF. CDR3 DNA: TGTGCCAGTAGTATGATCGAGGCGACACTCCAGCCCCAGCATTTT.

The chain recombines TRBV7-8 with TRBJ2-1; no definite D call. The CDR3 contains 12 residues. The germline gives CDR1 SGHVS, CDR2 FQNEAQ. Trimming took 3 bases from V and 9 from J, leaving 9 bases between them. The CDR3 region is CASSLGFREQFF. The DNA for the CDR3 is TGTGCCAGCAGCTTGGGTTTCCGTGAGCAGTTCTTC.

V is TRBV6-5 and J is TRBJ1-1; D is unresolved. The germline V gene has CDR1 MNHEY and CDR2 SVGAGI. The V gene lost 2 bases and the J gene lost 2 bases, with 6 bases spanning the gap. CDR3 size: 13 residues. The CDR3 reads CASSYQPNTEAFF. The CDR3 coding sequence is TGTGCCAGCAGTTACCAGCCCAACACTGAAGCTTTCTTT.

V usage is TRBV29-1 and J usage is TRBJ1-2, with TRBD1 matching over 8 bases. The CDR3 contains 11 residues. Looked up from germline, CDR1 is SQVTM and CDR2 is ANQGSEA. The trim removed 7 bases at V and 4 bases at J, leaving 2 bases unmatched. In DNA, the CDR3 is TGCAGCGCCGACAGGGGCTATGGCTACACCTTC. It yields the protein CSADRGYGYTF.

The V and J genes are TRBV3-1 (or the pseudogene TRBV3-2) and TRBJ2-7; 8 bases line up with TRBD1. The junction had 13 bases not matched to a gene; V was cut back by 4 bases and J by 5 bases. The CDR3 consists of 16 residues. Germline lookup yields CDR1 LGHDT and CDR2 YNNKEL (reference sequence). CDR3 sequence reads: CASSPRGQGAFNEQYF. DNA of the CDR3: TGTGCCAGCAGCCCCCGCGGCCAGGGGGCATTTAACGAGCAGTACTTC.

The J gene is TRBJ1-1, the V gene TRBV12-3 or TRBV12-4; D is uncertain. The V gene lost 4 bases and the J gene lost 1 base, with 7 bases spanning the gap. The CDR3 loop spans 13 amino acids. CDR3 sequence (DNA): TGTGCCAGCAGTTCCTCAGAGAACACTGAAGCTTTCTTT. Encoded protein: CASSSSENTEAFF.

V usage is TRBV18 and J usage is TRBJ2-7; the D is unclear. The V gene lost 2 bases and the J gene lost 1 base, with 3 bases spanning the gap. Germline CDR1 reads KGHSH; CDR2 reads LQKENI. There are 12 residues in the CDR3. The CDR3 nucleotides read TGTGCCAGCTCACCAATATCCTACGAGCAGTACTTC. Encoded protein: CASSPISYEQYF.

CDR3 amino acids: CASSLVGTQYF. In DNA, the CDR3 is TGTGCCAGCAGCTTAGTCGGGACCCAGTACTTC. The chain recombines TRBV11-2 with TRBJ2-5; no definite D call. The CDR3 totals 11 residues. Germline loops: CDR1 SGHAT, CDR2 FQNNGV. V was cut by 1 base and J by 7 bases, with 4 bases left in between.

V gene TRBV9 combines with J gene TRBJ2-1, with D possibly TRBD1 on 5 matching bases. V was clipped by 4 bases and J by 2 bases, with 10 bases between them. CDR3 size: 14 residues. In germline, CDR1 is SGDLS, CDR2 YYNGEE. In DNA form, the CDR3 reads TGTGCCAGCAGCAGACAGATTCCCTACAATGAGCAGTTCTTC. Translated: CASSRQIPYNEQFF. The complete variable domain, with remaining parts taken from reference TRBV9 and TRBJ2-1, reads DSGVTQTPKHLITATGQRVTLRCSPRSGDLSVYWYQQSLDQGLQFLIQYYNGEERAKGNILERFSAQQFPDLHSELNLSSLELGDSALYFCASSRQIPYNEQFFGPGTRLTVL.

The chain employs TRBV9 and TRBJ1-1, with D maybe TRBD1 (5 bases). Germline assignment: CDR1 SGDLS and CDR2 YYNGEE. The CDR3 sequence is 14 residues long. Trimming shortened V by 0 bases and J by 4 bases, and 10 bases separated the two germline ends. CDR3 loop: CASSVAGGGTEAFF. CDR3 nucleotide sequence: TGTGCCAGCAGCGTAGCGGGGGGGGGCACTGAAGCTTTCTTT.

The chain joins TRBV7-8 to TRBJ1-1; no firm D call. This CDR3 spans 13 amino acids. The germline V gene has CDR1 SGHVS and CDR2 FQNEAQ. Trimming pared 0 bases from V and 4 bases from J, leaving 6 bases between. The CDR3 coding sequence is TGTGCCAGCAGCTTAGCATGGGGCACTGAAGCTTTCTTT. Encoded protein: CASSLAWGTEAFF.

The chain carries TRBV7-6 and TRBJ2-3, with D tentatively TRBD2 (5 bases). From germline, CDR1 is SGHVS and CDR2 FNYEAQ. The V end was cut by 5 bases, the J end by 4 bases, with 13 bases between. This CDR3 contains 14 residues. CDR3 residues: CASSPVEGADTQYF. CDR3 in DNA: TGTGCCAGCAGCCCGGTAGAGGGAGCAGATACGCAGTATTTT.

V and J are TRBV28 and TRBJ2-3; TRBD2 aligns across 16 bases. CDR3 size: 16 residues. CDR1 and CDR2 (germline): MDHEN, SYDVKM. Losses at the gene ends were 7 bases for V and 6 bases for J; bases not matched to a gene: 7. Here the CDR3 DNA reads TGTGCCAGCATTCAGGGGACTAGCGGGAGGGCCGATACGCAGTATTTT. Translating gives CASIQGTSGRADTQYF.

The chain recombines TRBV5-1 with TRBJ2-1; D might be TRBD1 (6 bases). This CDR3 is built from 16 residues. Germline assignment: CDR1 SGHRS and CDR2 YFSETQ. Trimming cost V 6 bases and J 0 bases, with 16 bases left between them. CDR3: CASTLAGALSYNEQFF. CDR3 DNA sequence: TGCGCCAGCACCCTCGCAGGGGCACTCTCCTACAATGAGCAGTTCTTC.

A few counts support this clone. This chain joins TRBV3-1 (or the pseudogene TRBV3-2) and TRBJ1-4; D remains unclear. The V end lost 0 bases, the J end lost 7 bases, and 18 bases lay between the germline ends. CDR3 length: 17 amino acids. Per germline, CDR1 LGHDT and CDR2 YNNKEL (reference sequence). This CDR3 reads CASSQDSSFWSGEKLFF. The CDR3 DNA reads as TGTGCCAGCAGCCAAGATTCGTCCTTTTGGTCGGGTGAAAAACTGTTTTTT.

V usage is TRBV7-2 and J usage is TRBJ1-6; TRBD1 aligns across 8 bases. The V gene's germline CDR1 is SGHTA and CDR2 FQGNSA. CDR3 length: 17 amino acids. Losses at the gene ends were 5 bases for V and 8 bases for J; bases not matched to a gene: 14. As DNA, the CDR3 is TGTGCCAGCAGCCCGAGGGGATTAGACAGGGGAGATTCACCCCTCCACTTT. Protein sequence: CASSPRGLDRGDSPLHF.

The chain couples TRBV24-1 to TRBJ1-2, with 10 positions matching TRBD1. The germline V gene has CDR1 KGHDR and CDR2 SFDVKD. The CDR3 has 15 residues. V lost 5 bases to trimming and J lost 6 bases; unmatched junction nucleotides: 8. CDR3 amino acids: CATSVPGQGRDGYTF. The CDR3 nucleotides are TGTGCCACCAGTGTTCCGGGACAGGGGAGGGATGGCTACACCTTC.

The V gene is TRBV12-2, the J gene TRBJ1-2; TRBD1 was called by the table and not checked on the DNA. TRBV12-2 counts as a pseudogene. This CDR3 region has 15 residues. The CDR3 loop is CASRFRGTANYGYTF. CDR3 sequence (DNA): TGTGCAAGTCGCTTCAGGGGGACCGCTAACTATGGCTACACCTTC.

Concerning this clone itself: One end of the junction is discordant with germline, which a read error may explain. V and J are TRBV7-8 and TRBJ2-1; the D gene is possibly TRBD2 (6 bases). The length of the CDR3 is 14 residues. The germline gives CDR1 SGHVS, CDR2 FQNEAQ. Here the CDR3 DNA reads TGTGCCAGCAGCCTAGCGTTTACCTACAATGAGCAGTTCTTC. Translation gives CASSLAFTYNEQFF.

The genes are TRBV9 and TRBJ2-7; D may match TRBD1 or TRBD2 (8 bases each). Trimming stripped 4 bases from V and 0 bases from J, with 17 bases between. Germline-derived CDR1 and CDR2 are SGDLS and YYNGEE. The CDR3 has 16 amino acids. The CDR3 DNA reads TGTGCCAGCAGCCGGGGGGGACAGGCGAGCTCCTACGAGCAGTACTTC. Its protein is CASSRGGQASSYEQYF.

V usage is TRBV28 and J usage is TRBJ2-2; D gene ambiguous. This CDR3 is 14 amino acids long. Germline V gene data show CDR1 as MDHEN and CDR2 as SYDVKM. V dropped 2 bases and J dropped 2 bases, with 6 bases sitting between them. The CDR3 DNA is TGTGCCAGCAGTTTAGATTACAACACCGGGGAGCTGTTTTTT. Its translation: CASSLDYNTGELFF.

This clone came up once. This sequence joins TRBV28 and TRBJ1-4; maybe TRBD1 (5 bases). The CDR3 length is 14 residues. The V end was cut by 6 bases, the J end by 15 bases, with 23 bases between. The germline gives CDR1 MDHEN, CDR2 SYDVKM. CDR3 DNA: TGTGCCAGCAGCCCAATCCAAACGACAGAATTTGTGTTTTTT. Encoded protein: CASSPIQTTEFVFF.

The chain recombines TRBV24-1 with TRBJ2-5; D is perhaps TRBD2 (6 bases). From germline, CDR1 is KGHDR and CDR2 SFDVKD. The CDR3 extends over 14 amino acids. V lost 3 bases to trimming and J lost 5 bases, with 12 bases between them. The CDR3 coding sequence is TGTGCCACCAGTGATACAGGCGGGGTTGAGACCCAGTACTTC. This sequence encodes CATSDTGGVETQYF.

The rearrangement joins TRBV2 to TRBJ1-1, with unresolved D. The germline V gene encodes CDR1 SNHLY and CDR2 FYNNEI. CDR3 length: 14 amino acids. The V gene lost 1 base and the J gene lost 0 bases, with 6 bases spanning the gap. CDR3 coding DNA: TGTGCCAGCAGTGAAGGGATCATGAACACTGAAGCTTTCTTT. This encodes CASSEGIMNTEAFF.

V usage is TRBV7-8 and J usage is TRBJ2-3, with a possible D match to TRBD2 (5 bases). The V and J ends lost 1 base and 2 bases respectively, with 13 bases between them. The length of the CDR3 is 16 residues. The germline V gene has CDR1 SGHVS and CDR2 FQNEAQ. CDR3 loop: CASSLVYRGPTDTQYF. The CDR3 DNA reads TGTGCCAGCAGCTTAGTTTACCGGGGTCCCACAGATACGCAGTATTTT.

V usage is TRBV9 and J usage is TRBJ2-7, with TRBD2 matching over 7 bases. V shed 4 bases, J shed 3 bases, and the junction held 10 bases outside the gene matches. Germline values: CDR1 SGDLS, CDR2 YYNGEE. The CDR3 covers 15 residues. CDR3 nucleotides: TGTGCCAGCAGCATGAGCGGGAACGGTGGCTACGAGCAGTACTTC. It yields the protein CASSMSGNGGYEQYF. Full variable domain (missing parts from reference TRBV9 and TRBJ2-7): DSGVTQTPKHLITATGQRVTLRCSPRSGDLSVYWYQQSLDQGLQFLIQYYNGEERAKGNILERFSAQQFPDLHSELNLSSLELGDSALYFCASSMSGNGGYEQYFGPGTRLTVT.

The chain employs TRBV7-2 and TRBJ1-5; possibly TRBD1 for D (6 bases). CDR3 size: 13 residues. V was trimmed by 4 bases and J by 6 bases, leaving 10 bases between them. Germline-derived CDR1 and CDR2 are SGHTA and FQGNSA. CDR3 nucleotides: TGTGCCAGCAGCTCAGCGGGGGCTCAGCCCCAGCATTTT. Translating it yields CASSSAGAQPQHF.